These T cell receptor beta chains were read from a single sample in a study of cytomegalovirus exposure and HLA in healthy donors. Clones were sequenced by immunoSEQ multiplex PCR, and TCRdb holds only the in-frame ones, with some missing. The table lists 90,000 to 130,000 clones, with approximately 3.7% in the top ten. The sequencing sample was made of PBMCs. The receptors stem from a man aged 30 to 45 in good health and CMV-seronegative. CDR3s leave out the opening cysteine and the closing phenylalanine or tryptophan.

v_gene,CDR3aa
TRBV2,ASKGQHNSPLH
TRBV7-2,ASSPEAAFSMHQPQH
TRBV10-3,AIRQPPYEQH
TRBV7-2,ASSSPGGGATGELF
TRBV29-1,SVVNPRLAGGLSTDTQY
TRBV28,ASPPAGDNTEAF
TRBV2,ASTLEGTPYEQY
TRBV7-6,ASSLGRGRGYEQY
TRBV5-6,ASTPRGRVSYT
TRBV7-8,ASSLLPTGINQPQH
TRBV30,AWKGDAGLYNSPLH
TRBV6-6,ASSYSREESSYEQY
TRBV27,ASSFSQGVKTNVLT
TRBV5-6,ASSSGVVPYEQY
TRBV4-3,ASSQDLGVELF
TRBV2,ASSRPGVFYGYT
TRBV28,ASSPGTGAPYEQY
TRBV6-4,ASSAGVGGELF
TRBV18,ASSPWSNEKLF
TRBV9,ASSVVGGRTYNEQF
TRBV11-2,ASSLTGQGETQY
TRBV6-5,ASSPTSDTQY
TRBV18,ASSPPVGLAGSSYNEQF
TRBV5-4,ATLKGGENTGELF
TRBV18,ASSPGRVSYEQY
TRBV6-6,ASSTGTGFKETQY
TRBV5-1,ASKYTGGQGSVQY
TRBV5-4,ASSLGLAGHNEQF
TRBV19,ASSLSTGTSFLYEQY
TRBV5-6,ASSLAGVSDGYT
TRBV6-5,ASSPGRTSGNTIY
TRBV19,ASSILGVGELF
TRBV5-1,ASSSQTHTGELF
TRBV4-1,ASSQVRIAVRQETQY
TRBV6-5,ASSYSPVFGELF
TRBV7-9,ASSLHGGGLRSPLH
TRBV6-1,ASGEAGRHGYT